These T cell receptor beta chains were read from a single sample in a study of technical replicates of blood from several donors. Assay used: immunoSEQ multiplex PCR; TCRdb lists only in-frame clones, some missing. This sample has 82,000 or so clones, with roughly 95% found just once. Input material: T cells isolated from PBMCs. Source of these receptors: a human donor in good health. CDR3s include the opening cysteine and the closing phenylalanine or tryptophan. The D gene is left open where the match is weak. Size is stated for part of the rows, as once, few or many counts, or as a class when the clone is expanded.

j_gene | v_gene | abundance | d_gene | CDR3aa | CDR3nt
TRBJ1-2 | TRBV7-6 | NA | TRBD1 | CASTQFPGQLYGYTF | TGTGCCAGCACCCAATTCCCGGGACAGCTCTATGGCTACACCTTC
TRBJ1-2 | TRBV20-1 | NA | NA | CSAGHRSYTF | TGCAGTGCTGGACACAGAAGCTACACCTTC
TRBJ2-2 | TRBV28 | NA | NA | CASSLTVINTGELFF | TGTGCCAGCAGTTTAACAGTTATTAACACCGGGGAGCTGTTTTTT
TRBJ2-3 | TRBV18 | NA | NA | CASSPGQITDTQYF | TGTGCCAGCTCACCCGGACAGATCACAGATACGCAGTATTTT
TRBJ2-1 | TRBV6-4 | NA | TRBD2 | CASSDEGGPHEQFF | TGTGCCAGCAGTGACGAGGGAGGGCCCCATGAGCAGTTCTTC
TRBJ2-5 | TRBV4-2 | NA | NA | CASSQEGDQETQYF | TGTGCCAGCAGCCAAGAAGGGGATCAAGAGACCCAGTACTTC
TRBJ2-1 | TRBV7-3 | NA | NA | CASSYGSDSYNEQFF | TGTGCCAGCAGCTACGGGTCTGACTCCTACAATGAGCAGTTCTTC
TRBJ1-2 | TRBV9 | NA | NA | CASSVLSPVGHGYTF | TGTGCCAGCAGCGTACTAAGCCCAGTGGGCCATGGCTACACCTTC
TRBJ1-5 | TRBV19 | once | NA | CAHGPRTLQPQHF | TGTGCCCACGGACCCAGGACACTTCAGCCCCAGCATTTT
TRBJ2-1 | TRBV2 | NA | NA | CASSGLEGQEYNEQFF | TGTGCCAGCAGTGGATTAGAGGGACAAGAATACAATGAGCAGTTCTTC
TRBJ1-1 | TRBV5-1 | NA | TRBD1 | CASRIGQGSTEAFF | TGCGCCAGCAGGATAGGACAGGGAAGTACTGAAGCTTTCTTT
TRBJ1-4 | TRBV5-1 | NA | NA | CASSLTGWGNEKLFF | TGCGCCAGCAGCTTAACAGGGTGGGGGAATGAAAAACTGTTTTTT
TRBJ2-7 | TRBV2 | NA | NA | CASSENRGKVSYEQYF | TGTGCCAGCAGTGAAAATCGAGGGAAAGTTTCCTACGAGCAGTACTTC
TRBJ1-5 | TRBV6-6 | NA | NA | CASSARSVVSNQPQHF | TGTGCCAGCAGTGCCCGGTCGGTGGTTAGCAATCAGCCCCAGCATTTT
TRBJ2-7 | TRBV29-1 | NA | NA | CSGWTASEQYF | TGCAGCGGATGGACAGCATCCGAGCAGTACTTC
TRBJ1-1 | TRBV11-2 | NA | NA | CASSRGGLTPEAFF | TGTGCCAGCAGCCGCGGAGGGCTCACACCTGAAGCTTTCTTT
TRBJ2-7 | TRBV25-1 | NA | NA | CASNMLGSLGEQYF | TGTGCCAGCAACATGCTAGGGAGTCTTGGAGAGCAGTACTTC
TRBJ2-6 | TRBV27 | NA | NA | CASRPAGANVLTF | TGTGCCAGCAGACCTGCGGGGGCCAACGTCCTGACTTTC
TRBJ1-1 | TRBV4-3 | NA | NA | CASSQVNILGAEAFF | TGCGCCAGCAGCCAAGTAAACATTCTGGGGGCAGAAGCTTTCTTT
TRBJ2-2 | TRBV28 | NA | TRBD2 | CASRPPSGNTGELFF | TGTGCCAGCCGCCCGCCTAGCGGAAACACCGGGGAGCTGTTTTTT
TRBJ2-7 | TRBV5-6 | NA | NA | CASSLVRGEQYF | TGTGCCAGCAGCCTGGTTAGGGGCGAGCAGTACTTC
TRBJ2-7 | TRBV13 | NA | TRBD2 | CASSTLAGAGREQYF | TGTGCCAGCAGCACGCTAGCGGGAGCGGGACGCGAGCAGTACTTC
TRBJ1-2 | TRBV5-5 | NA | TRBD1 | CASLLGQGTLPNYGYTF | TGTGCCAGCCTCCTGGGACAGGGAACCTTGCCTAACTATGGCTACACCTTC
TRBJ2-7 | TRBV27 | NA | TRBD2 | CASSFSGSMYEQYF | TGTGCCAGCAGTTTTAGCGGGAGTATGTACGAGCAGTACTTC
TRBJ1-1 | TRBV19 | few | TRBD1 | CASSQYRGRNTEAFF | TGTGCCAGTAGTCAGTACAGGGGTAGGAACACTGAAGCTTTCTTT
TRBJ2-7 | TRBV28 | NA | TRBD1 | CASSFRDRAGEQYF | TGTGCCAGCAGTTTCCGGGACAGGGCAGGGGAGCAGTACTTC
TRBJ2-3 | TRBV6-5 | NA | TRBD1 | CASNVDRAWDTQYF | TGTGCCAGCAACGTAGACAGGGCATGGGATACGCAGTATTTT
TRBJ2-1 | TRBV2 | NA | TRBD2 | CASSPGTSGYNEQFF | TGTGCCAGCAGCCCCGGGACTAGCGGATACAATGAGCAGTTCTTC
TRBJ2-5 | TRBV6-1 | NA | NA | CASMSLGLGETQYF | TGTGCCAGCATGTCACTAGGCTTGGGAGAGACCCAGTACTTC
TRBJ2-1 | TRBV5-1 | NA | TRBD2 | CASSLSGRALDEQFF | TGCGCCAGCAGCTTGAGCGGGAGGGCCCTGGATGAGCAGTTCTTC
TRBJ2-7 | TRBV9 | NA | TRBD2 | CASHPTAGGLDEQYF | TGTGCCAGCCACCCCACAGCGGGAGGATTGGACGAGCAGTACTTC
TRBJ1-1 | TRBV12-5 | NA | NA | CASGLVGRGEAFF | TGTGCTAGTGGTTTGGTAGGCAGGGGAGAAGCTTTCTTT
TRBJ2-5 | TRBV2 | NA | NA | CASSPSISSAETQYF | TGTGCCAGCAGTCCCTCCATTTCTAGCGCGGAGACCCAGTACTTC
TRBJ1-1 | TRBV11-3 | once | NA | CASVSSNTEAFF | TGTGCCAGTGTATCCTCGAACACTGAAGCTTTCTTT
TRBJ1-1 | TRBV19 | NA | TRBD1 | CASGQGSSTEAFF | TGTGCCAGTGGACAGGGAAGTTCCACTGAAGCTTTCTTT
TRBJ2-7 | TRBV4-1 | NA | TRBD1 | CASSPRDSFYEQYF | TGCGCCAGCAGCCCCCGGGACAGTTTTTACGAGCAGTACTTC
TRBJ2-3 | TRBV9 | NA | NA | CASSAFTDTQYF | TGTGCCAGCAGCGCCTTCACAGATACGCAGTATTTT
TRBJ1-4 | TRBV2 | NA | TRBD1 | CASRQDRVATNEKLFF | TGTGCCAGCAGACAGGACAGGGTGGCAACTAATGAAAAACTGTTTTTT
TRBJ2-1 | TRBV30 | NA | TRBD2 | CAWSVGGGSYNEQFF | TGTGCCTGGAGTGTGGGCGGGGGCTCCTACAATGAGCAGTTCTTC
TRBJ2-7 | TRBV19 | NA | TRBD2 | CASRGGLAGVEQYF | TGTGCCAGTCGAGGAGGACTAGCGGGAGTTGAGCAGTACTTC
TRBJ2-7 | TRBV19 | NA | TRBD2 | CASRALAMGYEQYF | TGTGCCAGTAGGGCACTAGCGATGGGCTACGAGCAGTACTTC